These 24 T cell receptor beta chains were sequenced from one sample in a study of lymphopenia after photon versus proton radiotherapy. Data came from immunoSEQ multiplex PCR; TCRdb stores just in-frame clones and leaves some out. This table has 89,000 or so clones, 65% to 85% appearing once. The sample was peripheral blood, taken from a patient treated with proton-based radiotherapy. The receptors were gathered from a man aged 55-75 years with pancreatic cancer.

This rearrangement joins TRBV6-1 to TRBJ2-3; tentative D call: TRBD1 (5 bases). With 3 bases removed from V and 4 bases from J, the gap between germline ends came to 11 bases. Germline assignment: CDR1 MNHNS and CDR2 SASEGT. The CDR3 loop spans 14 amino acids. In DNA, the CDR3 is TGTGCCAGCAGTGAGCAGACAGCTCCAGATACGCAGTATTTT. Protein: CASSEQTAPDTQYF.

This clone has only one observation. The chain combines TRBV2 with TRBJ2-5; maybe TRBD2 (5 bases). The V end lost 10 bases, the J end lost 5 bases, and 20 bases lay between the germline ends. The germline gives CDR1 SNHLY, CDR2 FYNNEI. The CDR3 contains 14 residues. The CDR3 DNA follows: TGTGCCATTTTGACGAGACGGGAATTGGAGACCCAGTACTTC. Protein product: CAILTRRELETQYF.

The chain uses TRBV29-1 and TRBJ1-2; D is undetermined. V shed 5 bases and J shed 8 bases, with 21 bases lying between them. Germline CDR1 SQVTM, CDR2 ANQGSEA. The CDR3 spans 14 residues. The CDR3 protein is CSVRFSWRSSGYTF. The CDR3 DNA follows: TGCAGCGTTCGTTTTTCATGGCGTAGTTCAGGCTACACCTTC.

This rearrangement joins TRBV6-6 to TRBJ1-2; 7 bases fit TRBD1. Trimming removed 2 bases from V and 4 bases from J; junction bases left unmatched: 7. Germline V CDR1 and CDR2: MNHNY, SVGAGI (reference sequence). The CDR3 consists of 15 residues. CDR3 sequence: CASSYPQTGIYGYTF. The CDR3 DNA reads TGTGCCAGCAGTTACCCACAGACAGGGATCTATGGCTACACCTTC.

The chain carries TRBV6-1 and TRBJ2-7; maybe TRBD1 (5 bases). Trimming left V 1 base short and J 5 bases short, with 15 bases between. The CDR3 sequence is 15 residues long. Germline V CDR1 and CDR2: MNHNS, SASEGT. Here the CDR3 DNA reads TGTGCCAGCAGTGAAGGGGCCGACAGTAACCACGAGCAGTACTTC. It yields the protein CASSEGADSNHEQYF.

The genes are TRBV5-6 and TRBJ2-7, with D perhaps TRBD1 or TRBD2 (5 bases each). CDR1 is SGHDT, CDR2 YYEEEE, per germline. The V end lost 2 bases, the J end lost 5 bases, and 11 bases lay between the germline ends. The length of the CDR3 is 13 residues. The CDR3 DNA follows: TGTGCCAGCAGCTTCTTACTGGGGGACGAGCAGTACTTC. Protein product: CASSFLLGDEQYF.

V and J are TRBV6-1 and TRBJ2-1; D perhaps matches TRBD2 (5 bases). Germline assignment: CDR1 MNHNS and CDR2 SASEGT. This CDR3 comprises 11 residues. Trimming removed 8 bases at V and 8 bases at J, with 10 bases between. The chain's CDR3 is CASFTRDEQFF. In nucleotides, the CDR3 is TGTGCCAGCTTCACGAGGGATGAGCAGTTCTTC.

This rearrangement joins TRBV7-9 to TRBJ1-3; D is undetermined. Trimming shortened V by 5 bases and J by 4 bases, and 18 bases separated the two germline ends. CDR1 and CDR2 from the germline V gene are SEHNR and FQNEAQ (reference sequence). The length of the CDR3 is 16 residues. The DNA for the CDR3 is TGTGCCAGCAGCCTAGGAGGACTCGTATCGGGAAACACCATATATTTT. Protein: CASSLGGLVSGNTIYF. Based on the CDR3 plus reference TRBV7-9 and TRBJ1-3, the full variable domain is DTGVSQNPRHKITKRGQNVTFRCDPISEHNRLYWYRQTLGQGPEFLTYFQNEAQLEKSRLLSDRFSAERPKGSFSTLEIQRTEQGDSAMYLCASSLGGLVSGNTIYFGEGSWLTVV.

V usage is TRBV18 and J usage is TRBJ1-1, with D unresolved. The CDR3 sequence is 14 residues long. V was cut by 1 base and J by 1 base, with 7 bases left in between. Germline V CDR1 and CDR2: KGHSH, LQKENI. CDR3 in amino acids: CASSPRAGNTEAFF. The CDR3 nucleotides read TGTGCCAGCTCACCACGGGCAGGGAACACTGAAGCTTTCTTT.

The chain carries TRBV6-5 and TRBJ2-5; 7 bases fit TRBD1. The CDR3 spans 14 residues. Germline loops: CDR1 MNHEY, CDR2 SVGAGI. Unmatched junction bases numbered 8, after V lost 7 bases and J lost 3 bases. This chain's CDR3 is CASNRGQGEETQYF. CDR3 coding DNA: TGTGCCAGCAATAGGGGGCAGGGGGAAGAGACCCAGTACTTC.

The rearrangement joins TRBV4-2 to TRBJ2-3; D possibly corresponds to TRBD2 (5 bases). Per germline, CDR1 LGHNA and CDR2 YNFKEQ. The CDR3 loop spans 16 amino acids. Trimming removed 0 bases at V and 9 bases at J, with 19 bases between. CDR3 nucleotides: TGTGCCAGCAGCCAAGACCGACTACGGCGAGGCGGCACGCAGTATTTT. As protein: CASSQDRLRRGGTQYF.

CDR3 loop: CATSRDEGTGELFF. DNA for the CDR3: TGTGCCACCAGCAGAGATGAGGGTACCGGGGAGCTGTTTTTT. The chain links TRBV15 to TRBJ2-2; D perhaps matches TRBD2 (5 bases). V was pared by 0 bases and J by 5 bases, with 7 bases between. Per the germline V gene, CDR1 is LNHNV and CDR2 is YYDKDF (reference sequence). CDR3 length: 14 residues.

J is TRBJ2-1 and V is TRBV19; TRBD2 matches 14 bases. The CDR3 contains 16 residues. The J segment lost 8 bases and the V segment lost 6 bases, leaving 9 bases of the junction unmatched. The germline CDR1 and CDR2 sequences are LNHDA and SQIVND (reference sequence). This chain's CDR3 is CASRRTGTSGSDEQFF. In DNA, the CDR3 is TGTGCCAGTAGGAGAACCGGGACTAGCGGGAGCGATGAGCAGTTCTTC.

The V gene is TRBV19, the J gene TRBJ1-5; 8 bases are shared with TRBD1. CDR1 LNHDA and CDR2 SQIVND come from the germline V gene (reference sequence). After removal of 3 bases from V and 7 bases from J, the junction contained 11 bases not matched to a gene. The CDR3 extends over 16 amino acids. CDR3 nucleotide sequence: TGTGCCAGTAGTATCGACCCGACAGGGGAGGGACAGCCCCAGCATTTT. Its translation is CASSIDPTGEGQPQHF.

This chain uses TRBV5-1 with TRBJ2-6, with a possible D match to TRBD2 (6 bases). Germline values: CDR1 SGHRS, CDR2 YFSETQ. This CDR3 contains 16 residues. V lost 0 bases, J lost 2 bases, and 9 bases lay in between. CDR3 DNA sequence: TGCGCCAGCAGCTTGGAATCGGGGGCTGGGGCCAACGTCCTGACTTTC. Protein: CASSLESGAGANVLTF.

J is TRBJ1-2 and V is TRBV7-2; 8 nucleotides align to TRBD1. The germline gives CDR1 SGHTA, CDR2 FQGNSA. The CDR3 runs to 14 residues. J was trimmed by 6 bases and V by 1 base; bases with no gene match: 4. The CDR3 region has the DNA TGTGCCAGCAGCTTAGGGACAGGGAGAAATGGCTACACCTTC. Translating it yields CASSLGTGRNGYTF.

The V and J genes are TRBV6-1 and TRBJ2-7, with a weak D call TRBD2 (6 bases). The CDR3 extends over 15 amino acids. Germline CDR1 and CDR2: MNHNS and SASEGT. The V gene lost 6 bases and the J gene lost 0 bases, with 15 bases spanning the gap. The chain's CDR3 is CASRVSGRSSYEQYF. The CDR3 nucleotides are TGTGCCAGCAGGGTAAGCGGGCGAAGCTCCTACGAGCAGTACTTC.

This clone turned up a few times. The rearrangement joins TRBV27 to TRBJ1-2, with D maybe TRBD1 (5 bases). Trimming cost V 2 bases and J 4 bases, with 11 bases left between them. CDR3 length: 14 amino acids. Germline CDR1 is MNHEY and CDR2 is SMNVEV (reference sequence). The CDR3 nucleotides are TGTGCCAGCAGTTTAAAACAGGCAGCCTATGGCTACACCTTC. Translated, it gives CASSLKQAAYGYTF.

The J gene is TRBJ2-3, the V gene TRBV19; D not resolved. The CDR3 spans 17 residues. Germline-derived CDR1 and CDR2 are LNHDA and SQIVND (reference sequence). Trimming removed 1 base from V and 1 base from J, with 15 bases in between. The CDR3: CASSIVAGNRGTDTQYF. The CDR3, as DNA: TGTGCCAGTAGTATAGTTGCCGGAAACCGAGGCACAGATACGCAGTATTTT.

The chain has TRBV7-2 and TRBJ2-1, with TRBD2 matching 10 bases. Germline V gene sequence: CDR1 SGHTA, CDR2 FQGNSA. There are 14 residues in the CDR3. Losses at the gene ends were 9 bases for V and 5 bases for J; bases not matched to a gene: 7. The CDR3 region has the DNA TGTGCCAGGCCGCAACTAGCGGGAAACAATGAGCAGTTCTTC. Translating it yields CARPQLAGNNEQFF.

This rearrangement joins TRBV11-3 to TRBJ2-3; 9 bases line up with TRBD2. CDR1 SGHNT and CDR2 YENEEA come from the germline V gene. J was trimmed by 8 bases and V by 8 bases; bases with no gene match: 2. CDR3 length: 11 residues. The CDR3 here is CASAGGATQYF. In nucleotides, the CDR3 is TGTGCCAGCGCGGGGGGGGCTACGCAGTATTTT.

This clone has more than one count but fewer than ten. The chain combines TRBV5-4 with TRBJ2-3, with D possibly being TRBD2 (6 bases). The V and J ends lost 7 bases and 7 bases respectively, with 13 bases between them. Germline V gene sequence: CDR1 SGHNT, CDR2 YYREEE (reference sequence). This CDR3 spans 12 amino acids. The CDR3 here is CASGQGGNTQYF. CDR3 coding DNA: TGTGCCAGCGGGCAGGGAGGAAATACGCAGTATTTT.

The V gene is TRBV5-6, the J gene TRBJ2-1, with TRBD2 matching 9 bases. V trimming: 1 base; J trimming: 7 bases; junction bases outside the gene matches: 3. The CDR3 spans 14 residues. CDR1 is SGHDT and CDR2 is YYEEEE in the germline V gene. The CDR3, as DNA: TGTGCCAGCAGCTTGAATGGACTAGCGAATGAGCAGTTCTTC. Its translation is CASSLNGLANEQFF.

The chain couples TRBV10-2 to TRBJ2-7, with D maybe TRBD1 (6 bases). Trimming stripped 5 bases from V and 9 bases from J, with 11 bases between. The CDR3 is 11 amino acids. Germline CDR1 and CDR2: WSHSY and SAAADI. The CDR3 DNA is TGCGCCAGCAGTCTGAACAGGGCGCAGTACTTC. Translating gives CASSLNRAQYF.